These T cell receptor beta chains were read from a single sample in a study of T cell repertoires in cytomegalovirus infection. No antigen has been assigned to these receptors. TCRdb analysed the reads with MiXCR anew, one entry per CDR3 protein. Seen here are hundreds of thousands of distinct CDR3 sequences, 30% to 40% observed once, and the top ten hold about 18%. Sequenced here: cultured PBMCs, sampled from culture after CMV antigen stimulation. These receptors originate from a human donor in good health (CMV status not recorded). Some clones in this sample may be carry-over from other donors' samples. The CDR3 runs from the conserved cysteine through the conserved F or W. A D gene is named only where the DNA matches it firmly. A row's size may be missing; if present it is once, few, many or a size class.

cdr3_nt: TGTGCCAGCAGCTTAAAACTAGCGGGAGAGGGATACGAGCAGTACTTC
cdr3_aa: CASSLKLAGEGYEQYF
d_call: TRBD2
j_call: TRBJ2-7
v_call: TRBV7-2
clone_size: many

cdr3_nt: TGTGCCAGCAGCTTGCAGGGAGGCCTCCACGAGCAGTACTTC
cdr3_aa: CASSLQGGLHEQYF
d_call: NA
j_call: TRBJ2-7
v_call: TRBV5-4
clone_size: NA

cdr3_nt: TGCAGTGCTAGACCCAGATTAGCGGGGAACACAGATACGCAGTATTTT
cdr3_aa: CSARPRLAGNTDTQYF
d_call: TRBD2
j_call: TRBJ2-3
v_call: TRBV20-1
clone_size: NA

cdr3_nt: TGCGCCAGCAGCTTGGTGGGACAGGGAGCCTTAAACTATGGCTACACCTTC
cdr3_aa: CASSLVGQGALNYGYTF
d_call: TRBD1
j_call: TRBJ1-2
v_call: TRBV5-1
clone_size: NA

cdr3_nt: TGTGCCAGCAGTGAATCCAGGGAGGTTGGCTACACCTTC
cdr3_aa: CASSESREVGYTF
d_call: NA
j_call: TRBJ1-2
v_call: TRBV6-1
clone_size: few

cdr3_nt: TGTGCCAGCAGCAAGGGACTAGCGAACACCGGGGAGCTGTTTTTT
cdr3_aa: CASSKGLANTGELFF
d_call: TRBD2
j_call: TRBJ2-2
v_call: TRBV6-2/TRBV6-3
clone_size: NA

cdr3_nt: TGTGCCAGCAGCCCCTGGGATGGCCATACGCAGTATTTT
cdr3_aa: CASSPWDGHTQYF
d_call: NA
j_call: TRBJ2-3
v_call: TRBV7-8
clone_size: few

cdr3_nt: TGTGCCAGCATCCTGGGGGGAACATCCGACACCGGGGAGCTGTTTTTT
cdr3_aa: CASILGGTSDTGELFF
d_call: NA
j_call: TRBJ2-2
v_call: TRBV12-3/TRBV12-4
clone_size: few

cdr3_nt: TGCGCCAGCAGCTTGGGGACTAGAGGTTGGGGACCTAATGAGCAGTTCTTC
cdr3_aa: CASSLGTRGWGPNEQFF
d_call: TRBD2
j_call: TRBJ2-1
v_call: TRBV5-1
clone_size: NA

cdr3_nt: TGTGCCAGTAGTCAAACAGGGATTGGCACTGAAGCTTTCTTT
cdr3_aa: CASSQTGIGTEAFF
d_call: NA
j_call: TRBJ1-1
v_call: TRBV19
clone_size: NA

cdr3_nt: TGTGCCAGCAGTTACGGGCGTTTTGAGACCCAGTACTTC
cdr3_aa: CASSYGRFETQYF
d_call: NA
j_call: TRBJ2-5
v_call: TRBV6-5
clone_size: NA

cdr3_nt: TGTGCCAGTAGTTCAACGGGACAGCCTAACTATGGCTACACCTTC
cdr3_aa: CASSSTGQPNYGYTF
d_call: TRBD1
j_call: TRBJ1-2
v_call: TRBV19
clone_size: NA

cdr3_nt: TGTGCCAGCAGCTCAAGGGGGAGGGGTGCTCAAGAGACCCAGTACTTC
cdr3_aa: CASSSRGRGAQETQYF
d_call: NA
j_call: TRBJ2-5
v_call: TRBV11-2
clone_size: NA

cdr3_nt: TGTGCCAGTAGTTACCGACTAAACTACGAGCAGTACTTC
cdr3_aa: CASSYRLNYEQYF
d_call: NA
j_call: TRBJ2-7
v_call: TRBV19
clone_size: NA

cdr3_nt: TGTGCCAGTAATCTGCAGGGATCACGTTCACCCCTCCACTTT
cdr3_aa: CASNLQGSRSPLHF
d_call: NA
j_call: TRBJ1-6
v_call: TRBV19
clone_size: once

cdr3_nt: TGTGCCAGCAGCTTATCACCCGCCGGCTACACCTTC
cdr3_aa: CASSLSPAGYTF
d_call: NA
j_call: TRBJ1-2
v_call: TRBV7-2
clone_size: once

cdr3_nt: TGTGCCAGCAGCCAGGGACTAGCCGTCCACTCCTACAATGAGCAGTTCTTC
cdr3_aa: CASSQGLAVHSYNEQFF
d_call: TRBD2
j_call: TRBJ2-1
v_call: TRBV3-1
clone_size: NA